This TCR beta chain was sequenced for a study of T cell repertoires in cytomegalovirus infection. Study at large: It can be stated that public TCR beta signatures indicated CMV infection as well as a matching HLA type.

With 4 bases removed from V and 0 bases from J, the gap between germline ends came to 13 bases. Per the germline V gene, CDR1 is SGHNT and CDR2 is YYREEE (reference sequence). This CDR3 has 15 amino acids. TCRdb fed the reads into MiXCR, producing one record per CDR3 protein. Of under 200,000 distinct CDR3 sequences detected, 28% appear once; the ten largest clones hold 30% to 35%. Overall study findings and caveats: Carriers of CMV plus the relevant HLA were identified by cumulative public TCR beta family frequency.

As for this clonotype: The antigen remains undetermined.

What was sequenced was PBMCs. The J gene is TRBJ1-1, the V gene TRBV5-4; D call uncertain. The TCR originated in a human donor in good health (CMV status not recorded). Some clones in this sample may be carry-over from other donors' samples. The CDR3 nucleotides are TGTGCCAGCAGCCCCCTAGGCGGGGTGAACACTGAAGCTTTCTTT. Translated: CASSPLGGVNTEAFF.